The source of this T cell receptor (beta chain) is a study of identical twins. The table lists this clonotype with a few counts. CDR1 SGHRS and CDR2 YFSETQ come from the germline V gene. The junction had 10 bases not matched to a gene; V was cut back by 4 bases and J by 4 bases. CDR3 size: 15 residues. TCRdb redid the calling of the 5' RACE reads with MiXCR, one entry per CDR3 protein. This table holds roughly 720,000 distinct CDR3 sequences, about 20% found once. This sample was shared with a second study, whose subject was T cells expressing NK-cell markers. That paper states: Several experiments employed an anti-gamma-delta TCR antibody to confine sorting to alpha-beta TCR T cells.

The rearrangement uses TRBV5-1 and TRBJ1-1, with 7 positions matching TRBD1. Sequencing was performed on PBMCs. The source of this sequence is a woman between 18 and 29 years old in good health. This CDR3 is CASSEGGRYGTEAFF. DNA of the CDR3: TGCGCCAGCAGCGAAGGGGGCCGTTATGGCACTGAAGCTTTCTTT. The entire variable domain, with the rest obtained from reference TRBV5-1 and TRBJ1-1, is as follows: KAGVTQTPRYLIKTRGQQVTLSCSPISGHRSVSWYQQTPGQGLQFLFEYFSETQRNKGNFPGRFSGRQFSNSRSEMNVSTLELGDSALYLCASSEGGRYGTEAFFGQGTRLTVV.